This T cell receptor beta chain was sequenced in a study of cytomegalovirus exposure and HLA in healthy donors. Germline CDR1 and CDR2: LGHNA and YNFKEQ. CDR3 length: 15 amino acids. Trimming took 0 bases from V and 6 from J, leaving 14 bases between them. Primers included in the PCR were 60 Vbeta and 13 Jbeta primers. Using immunoSEQ multiplex PCR, the repertoire was profiled, and TCRdb retains in-frame clones only, with some absent. The listing contains some 200,000 clones. The sequenced sample consisted of PBMCs. The TCR sequence derives from a man aged 25-45 years in good health and CMV-seronegative. The gene calls are TRBV4-2 and TRBJ1-2; D is possibly TRBD1 (5 bases). CDR3 bases: TGTGCCAGCAGCCAAGATTTGGGGGGGGGTCATGGCTACACCTTC. This codes for CASSQDLGGGHGYTF.